Listed below are T cell receptor beta chains from one sample, sequenced in a study of cytotoxic CD8 clonotypes in ibrutinib-treated CLL. Sequencing was performed with immunoSEQ multiplex PCR; in TCRdb, only in-frame clones are kept and a portion is missing. The sample lists over 250,000 clones; around 76% were seen once. The sample here was PBMCs, taken at disease progression, from a patient treated with ibrutinib. These receptors all stem from a human donor with chronic lymphocytic leukemia. The CDR3 runs from the conserved cysteine through the conserved F or W.

v_call cdr3_aa
TRBV6-6 CASSYSRGGELFF
TRBV28 CASRFRWAGELFF
TRBV5-6 CASRWGQGALETQYF
TRBV5-6 CASSRPRGNTEAFF
TRBV9 CASSVQGLAEYNEQFF
TRBV5-1 CASSFKQGLVIHEQFF
TRBV5-6 CASSTYRTASSGANVLTF
TRBV4-1 CASSQGPPDRAFLSYEQYF
TRBV4-1 CASSQDWQGAYEQYF
TRBV5-1 CASSLKGNSLPTGELFF
TRBV18 CASSPGTRYNEQFF
TRBV4-3 CASSQALAGISDTQYF
TRBV5-8 CASSLEGVTNQPQHF
TRBV29-1 CSVQEGIEQYF
TRBV5-1 CASSLRGVGYGYTF
TRBV6-5 CASRPPGNYEQYF
TRBV5-4 CASSLDGLEETQYF
TRBV5-5 CASSLGIDYEQYF
TRBV11-2 CASTGEMNTEAFF
TRBV14 CASSQVLAGLDEQYF
TRBV4-3 CASSQDSSGGSYEQYF
TRBV28 CASSLSDRVYEQYF
TRBV29-1 CSVAGYRAEAFF
TRBV5-4 CASSSGPTETQYF
TRBV27 CASSFRGAGTGELFF
TRBV10-2 CATISPSSGGDTQYF
TRBV19 CASSLRQGYSNQPQHF
TRBV10-3 CAISESFAPIYGYTF
TRBV9 CASSVGGSGEGTEAFF
TRBV13 CASSEQGGVYGYTF
TRBV18 CASSPQLTGFVYNEQFF
TRBV6-5 CASSRWTGGRHEQYF
TRBV11-3 CASSLRLAGDYNEQFF
TRBV4-1 CASSQDGVYEQYF
TRBV4-2 CASSQTRDSQETQYF
TRBV15 CATSRDPYRSYEQYF
TRBV28 CASSFDSASTDTQYF
TRBV27 CASSFGGNTEAFF
TRBV27 CASGSRGATYEQYF
TRBV6-1 CASSGTGAISGANVLTF
TRBV5-3 CARSFMVWDSPYEQYF